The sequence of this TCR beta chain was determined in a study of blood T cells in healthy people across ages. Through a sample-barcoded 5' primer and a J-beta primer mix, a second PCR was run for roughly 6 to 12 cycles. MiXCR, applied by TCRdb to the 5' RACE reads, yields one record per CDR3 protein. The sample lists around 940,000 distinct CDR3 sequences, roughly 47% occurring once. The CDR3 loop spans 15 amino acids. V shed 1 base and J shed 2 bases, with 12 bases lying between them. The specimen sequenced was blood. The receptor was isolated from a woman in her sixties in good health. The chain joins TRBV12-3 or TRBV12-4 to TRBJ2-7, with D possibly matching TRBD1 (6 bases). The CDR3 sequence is CASSLGQGPTYEQYF. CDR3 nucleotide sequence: TGTGCCAGCAGTTTAGGGCAGGGGCCCACCTACGAGCAGTACTTC.